Below are 19 T cell receptor beta chains sequenced from a single sample in a study of blood T cell repertoires in COVID-19. Libraries were prepared by immunoSEQ multiplex PCR; TCRdb keeps only in-frame clonotypes and omits some of them. The sample contains 100,000 to 150,000 clones, 75% to 90% of which appear only once. The sequenced material came from PBMCs or T cells enriched from blood (not recorded which). The source of these receptors is a woman aged 45 to 65 who had recovered from COVID-19.

In this sample, this clone turned up once. The chain is built from TRBV7-2 and TRBJ1-4; D uncertain. This CDR3 is built from 11 residues. Trimming left V 1 base short and J 10 bases short, with 4 bases between. Germline assignment: CDR1 SGHTA and CDR2 FQGNSA. This CDR3 reads CASSLVAKLFF. CDR3 in DNA: TGTGCCAGCAGCTTAGTAGCAAAACTGTTTTTT.

This clone appeared a single time. J is TRBJ1-2 and V is TRBV21-1; no DNA check was done on the table's D call, TRBD1. TRBV21-1 corresponds to a pseudogene. The CDR3 consists of 14 residues. In DNA, the CDR3 is TGTGCCAGCAACGTAGGGGGATTGGGCTATGGCTACACCTTC. Its translation is CASNVGGLGYGYTF.

This clone was detected only a few times. This sequence joins TRBV6-5 and TRBJ2-1; TRBD2 might be the D (6 bases). CDR3 size: 15 residues. The germline CDR1 and CDR2 sequences are MNHEY and SVGAGI. The germline V and J ends were trimmed by 5 bases and 6 bases, with 17 bases remaining between them. This CDR3 is CASSPDGGALNEQFF. DNA for the CDR3: TGTGCCAGCAGTCCTGACGGGGGAGCTCTCAATGAGCAGTTCTTC.

This clone showed up just a few times. The V call is TRBV15, the J call TRBJ2-7, with D possibly matching TRBD1 (6 bases). The CDR3 covers 13 residues. Per the germline V gene, CDR1 is LNHNV and CDR2 is YYDKDF (reference sequence). V lost 2 bases and J 3 bases, leaving 8 bases between the germline ends. CDR3 sequence reads: CATSRQDSYEQYF. The CDR3 DNA reads as TGTGCCACCAGCAGACAGGACAGCTACGAGCAGTACTTC.

The gene calls are TRBV15 and TRBJ2-5; D uncertain. The V end lost 2 bases, the J end lost 0 bases, and 10 bases lay between the germline ends. The CDR3 extends over 15 amino acids. Germline V gene data show CDR1 as LNHNV and CDR2 as YYDKDF (reference sequence). CDR3 protein: CATSRNPRDQETQYF. CDR3 DNA sequence: TGTGCCACCAGCAGAAATCCCCGGGACCAAGAGACCCAGTACTTC.

J is TRBJ1-5 and V is TRBV30; possibly TRBD1 for D (6 bases). This CDR3 is 13 amino acids long. The V gene's germline CDR1 is GTSNPN and CDR2 SVGIG (reference sequence). The V gene lost 1 base and the J gene lost 2 bases, with 6 bases spanning the gap. CDR3 loop: CAWSDRGNQPQHF. CDR3 sequence (DNA): TGTGCCTGGAGTGACAGGGGCAATCAGCCCCAGCATTTT. The variable domain in full, completed from reference TRBV30 and TRBJ1-5, reads SQTIHQWPATLVQPVGSPLSLECTVEGTSNPNLYWYRQAAGRGLQLLFYSVGIGQISSEVPQNLSASRPQDRQFILSSKKLLLSDSGFYLCAWSDRGNQPQHFGDGTRLSIL.

There are a few counts of this clone. V usage is TRBV6-5 and J usage is TRBJ2-2, with TRBD1 identical over 8 bases. V lost 2 bases to trimming and J lost 4 bases; unmatched junction nucleotides: 6. Germline V CDR1 and CDR2: MNHEY, SVGAGI. CDR3 length: 16 residues. This CDR3 reads CASSYAGQEFTGELFF. CDR3 nucleotides: TGTGCCAGCAGTTACGCGGGACAGGAGTTCACCGGGGAGCTGTTTTTT.

The chain joins TRBV5-5 to TRBJ2-7, with TRBD1 as a possible D gene (5 bases). There are 14 residues in the CDR3. V lost 0 bases to trimming and J lost 6 bases, with 13 bases between them. From germline, CDR1 is SGHKS and CDR2 YYEKEE (reference sequence). The CDR3 coding sequence is TGTGCCAGCAGCTTGGTGTCAGGGAAATCCGAGCAGTACTTC. Its protein is CASSLVSGKSEQYF.

This rearrangement joins TRBV6-5 to TRBJ2-7; no reliable D call. V lost 7 bases to trimming and J lost 5 bases, with 9 bases between them. The CDR3 extends over 11 amino acids. Germline values: CDR1 MNHEY, CDR2 SVGAGI. The CDR3 bases are TGTGCCAGCACCTCCGGTGACGAGCAGTACTTC. It codes for CASTSGDEQYF.

V and J are TRBV19 and TRBJ1-2, with TRBD1 matching over 7 bases. The CDR3 loop spans 16 amino acids. The V segment lost 6 bases and the J segment 4 bases; nucleotides outside the gene matches: 14. From germline, CDR1 is LNHDA and CDR2 SQIVND (reference sequence). CDR3 region: CASSRTAGGNIYGYTF. CDR3 DNA sequence: TGTGCCAGTAGCCGAACGGCAGGGGGAAACATCTATGGCTACACCTTC.

This clone was seen a handful of times. The V call is TRBV6-5, the J call TRBJ2-5; 11 nucleotides line up with TRBD2. V trimming: 6 bases; J trimming: 12 bases; junction bases outside the gene matches: 15. This CDR3 is built from 15 residues. CDR1 and CDR2 from the germline V gene are MNHEY and SVGAGI. The CDR3 protein is CASSLSPSGGPPEYF. The CDR3 nucleotides are TGTGCCAGCAGCTTGTCTCCTAGCGGGGGGCCTCCGGAGTACTTC.

The V gene is TRBV30, the J gene TRBJ1-1; 12 positions agree with TRBD1. Germline CDR1 and CDR2: GTSNPN and SVGIG (reference sequence). The CDR3 has 13 residues. Trimming cost V 5 bases and J 7 bases; bases outside gene matches: 5. CDR3 sequence reads: CAWGGQGAGEAFF. CDR3 sequence (DNA): TGTGCCTGGGGGGGACAGGGGGCCGGTGAAGCTTTCTTT.

This chain links TRBV5-1 with TRBJ1-1; a weak D match, TRBD1 (6 bases). The germline V and J ends were trimmed by 4 bases and 3 bases, with 19 bases remaining between them. The CDR3 contains 16 residues. Germline V gives CDR1 SGHRS, CDR2 YFSETQ. The CDR3 is CASSPAPGARDTEAFF. The CDR3, as DNA: TGCGCCAGCAGCCCCGCCCCAGGGGCGCGGGACACTGAAGCTTTCTTT.

The chain links TRBV4-3 to TRBJ1-2; D uncertain. The CDR3 sequence is 15 residues long. V was pared by 0 bases and J by 3 bases, with 11 bases between. CDR1 is LGHNA, CDR2 YSLEER, per germline. CDR3 coding DNA: TGCGCCAGCAGCCAAGATGCGAGGGCAGACTATGGCTACACCTTC. Translation gives CASSQDARADYGYTF.

This sequence joins TRBV27 and TRBJ1-2; no reliable D call. Germline loops: CDR1 MNHEY, CDR2 SMNVEV (reference sequence). The CDR3 loop spans 12 amino acids. Trimming left V 0 bases short and J 8 bases short, with 7 bases between. CDR3 in amino acids: CASSLSGIGYTF. Written as DNA, the CDR3 is TGTGCCAGCAGTTTATCCGGGATAGGCTACACCTTC.

The V call is TRBV6-5, the J call TRBJ1-5; 7 bases are a match to TRBD1. Germline-derived CDR1 and CDR2 are MNHEY and SVGAGI. This CDR3 comprises 14 residues. Germline trimming cut 4 bases from V and 1 base from J; bases unmatched to any gene: 1. As DNA, the CDR3 is TGTGCCAGCAGTTCGGGACAGAGCAATCAGCCCCAGCATTTT. Its protein product is CASSSGQSNQPQHF.

V is TRBV5-1 and J is TRBJ1-1; no clear D gene. This CDR3 has 11 amino acids. The germline V gene encodes CDR1 SGHRS and CDR2 YFSETQ. The ends were cut back, 4 bases at V and 11 bases at J, with 12 bases in the middle. The CDR3 loop reads CASSKGAAAFF. The DNA of the CDR3 is TGCGCCAGCAGCAAGGGAGCTGCGGCTTTCTTT.

This chain joins TRBV2 and TRBJ2-1, with TRBD2 as a possible D gene (5 bases). Trimming stripped 11 bases from V and 6 bases from J, with 23 bases between. Germline lookup yields CDR1 SNHLY and CDR2 FYNNEI. The CDR3 totals 15 residues. The CDR3: CAWLLRAGMINEQFF. The CDR3 bases are TGTGCCTGGCTCCTTAGGGCGGGCATGATCAATGAGCAGTTCTTC.

The chain is built from TRBV7-2 and TRBJ2-1, with TRBD1 as a possible D gene (6 bases). CDR1 and CDR2 from the germline V gene are SGHTA and FQGNSA. V lost 6 bases and J 12 bases, leaving 21 bases between the germline ends. The CDR3 contains 14 residues. The CDR3 reads CASSQSTGFSWQFF. The CDR3 nucleotides are TGTGCCAGCAGTCAGTCCACAGGGTTTTCTTGGCAGTTCTTC.